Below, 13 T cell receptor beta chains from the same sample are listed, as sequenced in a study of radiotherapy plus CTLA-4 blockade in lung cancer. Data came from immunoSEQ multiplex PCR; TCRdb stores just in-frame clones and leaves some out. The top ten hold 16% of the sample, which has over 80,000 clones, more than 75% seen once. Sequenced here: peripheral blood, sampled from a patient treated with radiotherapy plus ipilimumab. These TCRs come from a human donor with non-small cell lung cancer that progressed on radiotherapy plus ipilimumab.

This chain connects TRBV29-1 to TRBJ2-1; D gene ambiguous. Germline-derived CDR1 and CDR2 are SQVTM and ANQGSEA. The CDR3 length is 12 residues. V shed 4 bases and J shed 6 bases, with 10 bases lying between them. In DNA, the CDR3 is TGCAGCGTTGTGGGGAACGGCAATGAGCAGTTCTTC. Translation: CSVVGNGNEQFF.

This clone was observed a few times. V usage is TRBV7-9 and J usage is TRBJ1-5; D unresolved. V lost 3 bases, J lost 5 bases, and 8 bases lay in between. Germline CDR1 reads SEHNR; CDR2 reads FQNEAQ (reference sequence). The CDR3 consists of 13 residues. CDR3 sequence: CASSFNWDQPQHF. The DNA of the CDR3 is TGTGCCAGCAGCTTTAATTGGGATCAGCCCCAGCATTTT.

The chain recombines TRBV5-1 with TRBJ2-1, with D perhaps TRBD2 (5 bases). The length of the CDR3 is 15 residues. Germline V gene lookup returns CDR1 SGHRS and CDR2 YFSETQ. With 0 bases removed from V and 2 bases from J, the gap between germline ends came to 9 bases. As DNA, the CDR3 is TGCGCCAGCAGCTTGGAGGTGGGAGCCTACAATGAGCAGTTCTTC. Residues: CASSLEVGAYNEQFF.

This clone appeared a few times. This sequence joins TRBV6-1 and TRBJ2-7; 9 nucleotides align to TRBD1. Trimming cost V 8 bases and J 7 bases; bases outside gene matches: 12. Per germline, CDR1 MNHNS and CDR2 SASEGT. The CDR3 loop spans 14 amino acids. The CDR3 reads CASGRDRDLREQYF. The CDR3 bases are TGTGCCAGCGGCCGGGACAGGGATTTACGGGAGCAGTACTTC.

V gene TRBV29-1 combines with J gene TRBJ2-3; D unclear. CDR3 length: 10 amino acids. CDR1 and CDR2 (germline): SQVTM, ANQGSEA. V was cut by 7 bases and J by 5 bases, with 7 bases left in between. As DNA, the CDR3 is TGCAGCGCCCAACAAGATACGCAGTATTTT. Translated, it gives CSAQQDTQYF.

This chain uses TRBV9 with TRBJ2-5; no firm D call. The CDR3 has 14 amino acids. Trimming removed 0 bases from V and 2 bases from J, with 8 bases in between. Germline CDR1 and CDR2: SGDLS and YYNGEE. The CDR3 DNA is TGTGCCAGCAGCGTAGCGGCTTGGCAAGAGACCCAGTACTTC. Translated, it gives CASSVAAWQETQYF.

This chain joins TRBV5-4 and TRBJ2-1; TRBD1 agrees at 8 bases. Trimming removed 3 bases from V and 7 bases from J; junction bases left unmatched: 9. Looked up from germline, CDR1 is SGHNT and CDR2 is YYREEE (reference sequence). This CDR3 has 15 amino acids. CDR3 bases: TGTGCCAGCAGCTCAAAGACAGGGGAAGGTAATGAGCAGTTCTTC. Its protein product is CASSSKTGEGNEQFF.

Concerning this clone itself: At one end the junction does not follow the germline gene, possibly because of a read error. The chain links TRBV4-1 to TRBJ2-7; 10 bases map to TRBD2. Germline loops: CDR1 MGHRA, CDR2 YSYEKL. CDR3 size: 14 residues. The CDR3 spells CASSRGTSEYEQYF. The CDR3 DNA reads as TGTGCCAGCAGCCGAGGGACTAGCGAGTACGAGCAGTACTTC.

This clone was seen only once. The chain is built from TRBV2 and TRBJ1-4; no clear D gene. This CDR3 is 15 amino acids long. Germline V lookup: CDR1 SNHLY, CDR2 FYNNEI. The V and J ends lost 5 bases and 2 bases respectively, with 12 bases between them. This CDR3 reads CASSNQSSTNEKLFF. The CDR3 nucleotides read TGTGCCAGCAGTAACCAGAGCAGTACTAATGAAAAACTGTTTTTT.

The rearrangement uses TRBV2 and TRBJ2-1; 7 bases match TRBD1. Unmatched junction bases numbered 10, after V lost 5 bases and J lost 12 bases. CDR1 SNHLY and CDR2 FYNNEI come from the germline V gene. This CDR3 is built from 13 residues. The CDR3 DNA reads TGTGCCAGCAGTCTGTTGGACAGGTCTGGGCAGTTCTTC. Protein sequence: CASSLLDRSGQFF.

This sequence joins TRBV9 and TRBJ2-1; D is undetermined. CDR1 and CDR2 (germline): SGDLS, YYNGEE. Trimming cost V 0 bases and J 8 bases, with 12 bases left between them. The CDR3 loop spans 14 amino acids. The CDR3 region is CASSVGVVYYEQFF. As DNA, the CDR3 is TGTGCCAGCAGCGTAGGGGTAGTATACTATGAGCAGTTCTTC.

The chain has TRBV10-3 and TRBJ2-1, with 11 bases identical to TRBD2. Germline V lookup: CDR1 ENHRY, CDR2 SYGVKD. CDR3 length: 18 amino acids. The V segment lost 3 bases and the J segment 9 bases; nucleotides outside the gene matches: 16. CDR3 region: CAISDPLGVAGGLGEQFF. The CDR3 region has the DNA TGTGCCATCAGTGACCCCTTAGGGGTAGCGGGGGGGCTAGGTGAGCAGTTCTTC.

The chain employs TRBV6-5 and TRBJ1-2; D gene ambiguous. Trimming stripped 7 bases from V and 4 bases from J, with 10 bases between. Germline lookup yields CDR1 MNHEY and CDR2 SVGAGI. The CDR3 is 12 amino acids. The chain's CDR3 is CASTKTGYGYTF. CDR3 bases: TGTGCCAGCACCAAAACGGGCTATGGCTACACCTTC.